Below, 21 T cell receptor beta chains from the same sample are listed, as sequenced in a study of blood T cells in healthy people across ages. A second PCR of about 7 to 11 cycles used a sample-barcoded 5' primer and a J-beta primer mix. TCRdb itself ran the 5' RACE reads through MiXCR, one entry per CDR3 protein. The data hold 850,000 to 1,300,000 distinct CDR3 sequences, with 35% to 55% observed a single time. Material for sequencing was blood. All receptors come from a woman in her sixties in good health.

This clonotype was counted between two and nine times. This rearrangement joins TRBV6-5 to TRBJ2-1, with 7 bases matching TRBD2. Germline CDR1 MNHEY, CDR2 SVGAGI. The ends lost 6 bases at V and 5 bases at J; junction bases unmatched: 4. CDR3 length: 13 residues. Here the CDR3 DNA reads TGTGCCAGCAGCTTAACTAGCGACAATGAGCAGTTCTTC. This sequence encodes CASSLTSDNEQFF.

The CDR3 is CSARARGGGAMNTEAFF. CDR3 DNA sequence: TGCAGTGCTCGAGCGAGGGGCGGAGGGGCGATGAACACTGAAGCTTTCTTT. The chain carries TRBV20-1 and TRBJ1-1; tentatively, D is TRBD1 (5 bases). The germline CDR1 and CDR2 sequences are DFQATT and SNEGSKA (reference sequence). This CDR3 is 17 amino acids long. With 5 bases removed from V and 0 bases from J, the gap between germline ends came to 22 bases.

This clonotype was observed a handful of times. The rearrangement links TRBV3-1 to TRBJ1-5; D might be TRBD1 (5 bases). Trimming shortened V by 5 bases and J by 4 bases, and 15 bases separated the two germline ends. The CDR3 is 15 amino acids. In germline, CDR1 is LGHDT, CDR2 YNNKEL (reference sequence). CDR3 protein: CASSGTGRHNQPQHF. The CDR3, as DNA: TGTGCCAGCAGCGGAACAGGCCGACATAATCAGCCCCAGCATTTT.

This clonotype was recorded a few times. The V gene is TRBV28, the J gene TRBJ2-5; TRBD2 is a possible D gene (6 bases). In germline, CDR1 is MDHEN, CDR2 SYDVKM. The V gene lost 8 bases and the J gene lost 5 bases, with 12 bases spanning the gap. The CDR3 runs 12 residues. CDR3: CASHRRGETQYF. CDR3 sequence (DNA): TGTGCCAGCCACCGCCGGGGGGAGACCCAGTACTTC.

This clonotype was recorded many times. This sequence joins TRBV9 and TRBJ2-1, with 7 bases that match TRBD2. With V trimmed by 0 bases and J by 4 bases, 13 bases remained unmatched. The germline CDR1 and CDR2 sequences are SGDLS and YYNGEE. This CDR3 has 18 amino acids. CDR3 sequence reads: CASSVARWGGSSYNEQFF. CDR3 DNA: TGTGCCAGCAGCGTAGCTCGGTGGGGCGGGAGTTCTTACAATGAGCAGTTCTTC.

This clonotype came up a few times. The rearrangement links TRBV15 to TRBJ2-1; no definite D call. V was cut by 1 base and J by 6 bases, with 19 bases left in between. CDR1 and CDR2 from the germline V gene are LNHNV and YYDKDF (reference sequence). This CDR3 has 17 amino acids. This chain's CDR3 is CATSRGTAPVVANEQFF. In DNA form, the CDR3 reads TGTGCCACCAGCAGAGGGACGGCCCCGGTAGTCGCCAATGAGCAGTTCTTC. The full variable domain, rest sourced from reference TRBV15 and TRBJ2-1, is DAMVIQNPRYQVTQFGKPVTLSCSQTLNHNVMYWYQQKSSQAPKLLFHYYDKDFNNEADTPDNFQSRRPNTSFCFLDIRSPGLGDTAMYLCATSRGTAPVVANEQFFGPGTRLTVL.

This chain joins TRBV7-2 and TRBJ2-3, with a possible D match to TRBD2 (6 bases). There are 15 residues in the CDR3. V was trimmed by 5 bases and J by 3 bases, leaving 15 bases between them. The V gene's germline CDR1 is SGHTA and CDR2 FQGNSA. The CDR3 region is CASSPRGLSTDTQYF. CDR3 bases: TGTGCCAGCAGCCCCCGGGGACTCTCTACAGATACGCAGTATTTT. Drawing the rest from reference TRBV7-2 and TRBJ2-3, the complete variable domain is GAGVSQSPSNKVTEKGKDVELRCDPISGHTALYWYRQSLGQGLEFLIYFQGNSAPDKSGLPSDRFSAERTGGSVSTLTIQRTQQEDSAVYLCASSPRGLSTDTQYFGPGTRLTVL.

Here the CDR3 DNA reads TGCAGTGCCAGCCGGGGGTCCGGGGAGCTGTTTTTT. Amino acids: CSASRGSGELFF. The chain has TRBV20-1 and TRBJ2-2; D may be TRBD2 (6 bases). The germline gives CDR1 DFQATT, CDR2 SNEGSKA (reference sequence). The CDR3 length is 12 residues. Deletions cut 6 bases from V and 6 bases from J, with 11 bases between.

The chain has TRBV29-1 and TRBJ2-1; D is tentatively TRBD1 or TRBD2 (5 bases each). Trimming cost V 0 bases and J 1 base, with 10 bases left between them. Germline loops: CDR1 SQVTM, CDR2 ANQGSEA. The CDR3 is made up of 15 amino acids. DNA for the CDR3: TGCAGCGTTGAAGATGGGGGATATTCCTACAATGAGCAGTTCTTC. This sequence encodes CSVEDGGYSYNEQFF.

This clonotype was observed a few times. The rearrangement joins TRBV20-1 to TRBJ2-5, with TRBD2 identical over 13 bases. This CDR3 is built from 16 residues. The germline CDR1 and CDR2 sequences are DFQATT and SNEGSKA (reference sequence). After removal of 4 bases from V and 10 bases from J, the junction contained 15 bases not matched to a gene. CDR3 residues: CSATKRTSGSIGDQYF. CDR3 nucleotide sequence: TGCAGTGCTACAAAAAGGACTAGCGGGAGTATTGGGGACCAGTACTTC.

This clonotype was detected many times. The rearrangement uses TRBV29-1 and TRBJ1-2, with 12 bases fitting TRBD1. V shed 2 bases and J 7 bases; nucleotides not matched to a gene: 8. The CDR3 spans 15 residues. CDR1 SQVTM and CDR2 ANQGSEA come from the germline V gene. The CDR3 DNA is TGCAGCGTTGAACTCGGGGGACAGGGGGCCGCTGGCTACACCTTC. Translating gives CSVELGGQGAAGYTF.

About this clonotype itself: Its ends do not fully match the called genes, so a read error is possible. V gene TRBV12-3 or TRBV12-4 combines with J gene TRBJ2-3; TRBD1 might be the D (5 bases). The length of the CDR3 is 17 residues. CDR3 DNA sequence: TGTGCCAGTAGTTTAATGTTAACAGGTTTTTCCACAGATACGCAGTATTTT. Amino acid sequence: CASSLMLTGFSTDTQYF.

This clonotype was observed a few times. A much larger clonotype is one base distant, so this may be a read error. The CDR3 loop reads CASSQVVTGLAGGIGDEQYF. In DNA form, the CDR3 reads TGTGCCAGCAGCCAAGTCGTAACGGGACTAGCGGGAGGAATTGGCGATGAGCAGTACTTC. This chain links TRBV4-2 with TRBJ2-5, with 15 positions matching TRBD2. This CDR3 comprises 20 residues. Per germline, CDR1 LGHNA and CDR2 YNFKEQ. J was trimmed by 11 bases and V by 1 base; bases with no gene match: 20.

The V gene is TRBV6-5, the J gene TRBJ2-5, with a tentative D call TRBD1 (6 bases). CDR1 is MNHEY, CDR2 SVGAGI, per germline. The CDR3 sequence is 16 residues long. Between the trimmed V and J ends, which lost 4 bases and 4 bases, there was a span of 19 bases. CDR3 in amino acids: CASSSGAAGQLETQYF. The CDR3 nucleotides are TGTGCCAGCAGTTCAGGGGCGGCCGGACAGTTAGAGACCCAGTACTTC.

This chain uses TRBV7-9 with TRBJ2-7, with D perhaps matching TRBD2 (5 bases). Looked up from germline, CDR1 is SEHNR and CDR2 is FQNEAQ (reference sequence). This CDR3 comprises 15 residues. V lost 7 bases and J lost 7, with 23 bases in between. The CDR3 loop is CASTQRRPAGEEQYF. The CDR3 coding sequence is TGTGCCAGCACCCAAAGGAGGCCAGCCGGGGAAGAGCAGTACTTC.

The chain employs TRBV12-3 or TRBV12-4 and TRBJ1-2, with TRBD1 matching over 7 bases. V was pared by 5 bases and J by 7 bases, with 10 bases of the junction left unmatched. This CDR3 contains 14 residues. Here the CDR3 DNA reads TGTGCCAGCAGTCCCGGGACAGCAGCGGTTGGCTACACCTTC. Translating it yields CASSPGTAAVGYTF.

The rearrangement links TRBV10-2 to TRBJ2-4; 7 bases match TRBD1. The DNA end is a closer match to TRBJ2-5, so the J assignment may be wrong. Germline V gene data show CDR1 as WSHSY and CDR2 as SAAADI. This CDR3 spans 15 amino acids. CDR3 nucleotides: TGCGCCAGCAGAGCATACAGGGGCAGACAAGAGACCCAGTACTTC. Protein sequence: CASRAYRGRQETQYF.

This chain connects TRBV5-1 to TRBJ2-1; tentative D call: TRBD1 (5 bases). Per the germline V gene, CDR1 is SGHRS and CDR2 is YFSETQ. V was clipped by 5 bases and J by 7 bases, with 16 bases between them. CDR3 size: 14 residues. The DNA for the CDR3 is TGCGCCAGCAGTCAAGGGGTTCTCGGGAATGAGCAGTTCTTC. Protein sequence: CASSQGVLGNEQFF. The entire variable domain, with the rest obtained from reference TRBV5-1 and TRBJ2-1, is as follows: KAGVTQTPRYLIKTRGQQVTLSCSPISGHRSVSWYQQTPGQGLQFLFEYFSETQRNKGNFPGRFSGRQFSNSRSEMNVSTLELGDSALYLCASSQGVLGNEQFFGPGTRLTVL.

The V gene is TRBV28, the J gene TRBJ2-1; 11 bases map to TRBD2. V trimming: 5 bases; J trimming: 6 bases; junction bases outside the gene matches: 9. The CDR3 has 16 amino acids. Germline CDR1 is MDHEN and CDR2 is SYDVKM. The DNA of the CDR3 is TGTGCCAGCAGTCCGGGACTAGCGGAGTTATTCAATGAGCAGTTCTTC. The encoded protein is CASSPGLAELFNEQFF.

This clonotype was detected a few times. This chain connects TRBV6-1 to TRBJ2-7; 11 nucleotides line up with TRBD1. Per the germline V gene, CDR1 is MNHNS and CDR2 is SASEGT. The J segment lost 2 bases and the V segment lost 10 bases, leaving 7 bases of the junction unmatched. The CDR3 runs 14 residues. Written as DNA, the CDR3 is TGTGCCACCAAATGGGACAGGGGGACCTACGAGCAGTACTTC. Translation gives CATKWDRGTYEQYF.

The rearrangement joins TRBV6-5 to TRBJ2-3; D not resolved. The germline gives CDR1 MNHEY, CDR2 SVGAGI. The length of the CDR3 is 15 residues. The V gene lost 6 bases and the J gene lost 0 bases, with 13 bases spanning the gap. CDR3: CASRPRSFSTDTQYF. The CDR3 DNA reads TGTGCCAGCAGACCGCGGAGCTTTAGCACAGATACGCAGTATTTT.